The next 16 T cell receptor beta chains were all read from a single sample in a study of long-term antiretroviral therapy in people with HIV. A v3.0 immunoSEQ assay was performed at survey level. Measured with immunoSEQ multiplex PCR; TCRdb has only the in-frame clones, and not every one. The sample has about 23,000 clones, around 80% seen once. The sequencing here drew on unsorted PBMCs, taken 1.5 years after starting antiretroviral therapy. The receptors derive from a young man with HIV.

This clone has just a few counts. The J gene is TRBJ2-2, the V gene TRBV7-9, with 8 bases identical to TRBD2. Trimming at V came to 2 bases and at J to 8 bases, leaving 10 bases not matched to a gene. Germline loops: CDR1 SEHNR, CDR2 FQNEAQ (reference sequence). The CDR3 is 16 amino acids. The CDR3 bases are TGTGCCAGCAGCTTACGGCGGGGGGCACTTACGGGGGAGCTGTTTTTT. Its translation: CASSLRRGALTGELFF. The full variable domain, with the rest looked up from reference TRBV7-9 and TRBJ2-2, is DTGVSQNPRHKITKRGQNVTFRCDPISEHNRLYWYRQTLGQGPEFLTYFQNEAQLEKSRLLSDRFSAERPKGSFSTLEIQRTEQGDSAMYLCASSLRRGALTGELFFGEGSRLTVL.

This clone was recorded once. V is TRBV6-5 and J is TRBJ2-7; TRBD1 matches 8 bases. Per the germline V gene, CDR1 is MNHEY and CDR2 is SVGAGI. After removal of 5 bases from V and 6 bases from J, the junction contained 9 bases not matched to a gene. The CDR3 runs to 14 residues. The CDR3 DNA reads as TGTGCCAGCAGTACCGGGACAGGTAAAGGCGAGCAGTACTTC. It yields the protein CASSTGTGKGEQYF.

The chain joins TRBV5-5 to TRBJ2-3; a weak D match, TRBD2 (5 bases). In germline, CDR1 is SGHKS, CDR2 YYEKEE (reference sequence). There are 12 residues in the CDR3. V shed 10 bases and J shed 6 bases, with 15 bases lying between them. The CDR3 loop is CASGEGGDTQYF. The DNA for the CDR3 is TGTGCCTCAGGCGAGGGTGGTGATACGCAGTATTTT.

The chain uses TRBV10-3 and TRBJ1-1, with 7 bases lining up with TRBD1. V was pared by 5 bases and J by 3 bases, with 6 bases of the junction left unmatched. CDR3 length: 14 amino acids. Germline V gene data show CDR1 as ENHRY and CDR2 as SYGVKD. CDR3 coding DNA: TGTGCCATCAGTCTGACAGGGTCGGACACTGAAGCTTTCTTT. It codes for CAISLTGSDTEAFF.

V and J are TRBV18 and TRBJ1-6; 7 positions match TRBD1. V was clipped by 3 bases and J by 0 bases; unmatched bases: 5. Germline CDR1 and CDR2: KGHSH and LQKENI. The CDR3 is made up of 17 amino acids. The CDR3 protein is CASSPRDRGSYNSPLHF. The CDR3 DNA reads as TGTGCCAGCTCACCTCGGGACAGAGGCTCCTATAATTCACCCCTCCACTTT. The whole variable domain, remainder taken from reference TRBV18 and TRBJ1-6, is NAGVMQNPRHLVRRRGQEARLRCSPMKGHSHVYWYRQLPEEGLKFMVYLQKENIIDESGMPKERFSAEFPKEGPSILRIQQVVRGDSAAYFCASSPRDRGSYNSPLHFGNGTRLTVT.

The chain joins TRBV11-2 to TRBJ2-1; D is tentatively TRBD1 or TRBD2 (5 bases each). Germline CDR1 reads SGHAT; CDR2 reads FQNNGV. Between the trimmed V and J ends, which lost 5 bases and 10 bases, there was a span of 18 bases. The CDR3 totals 14 residues. CDR3 nucleotides: TGTGCCAGCAGCCCGGATGGGGGAGCTAGGGAGCAGTTCTTC. Encoded protein: CASSPDGGAREQFF.

This clone has more than one count but fewer than ten. The chain carries TRBV11-2 and TRBJ2-7, with D perhaps matching TRBD1 (5 bases). This CDR3 has 14 residues. Trimming removed 5 bases at V and 7 bases at J, with 18 bases between. CDR1 and CDR2 from the germline V gene are SGHAT and FQNNGV. Here the CDR3 reads CASSKTMLGEEQYF. For the CDR3, the DNA is TGTGCCAGCAGCAAGACGATGTTAGGGGAAGAGCAGTACTTC. Full variable domain (outside the CDR3, taken from reference TRBV11-2 and TRBJ2-7): EAGVAQSPRYKIIEKRQSVAFWCNPISGHATLYWYQQILGQGPKLLIQFQNNGVVDDSQLPKDRFSAERLKGVDSTLKIQPAKLEDSAVYLCASSKTMLGEEQYFGPGTRLTVT.

The chain uses TRBV30 and TRBJ2-5; unclear D gene. This CDR3 has 13 amino acids. Deletions cut 4 bases from V and 5 bases from J, with 14 bases between. Germline loops: CDR1 GTSNPN, CDR2 SVGIG (reference sequence). The CDR3 DNA sequence: TGTGCCTGGAAGAGGAGTCCGGGCGAGACCCAGTACTTC. Amino acids: CAWKRSPGETQYF. The full variable domain, rest sourced from reference TRBV30 and TRBJ2-5, is SQTIHQWPATLVQPVGSPLSLECTVEGTSNPNLYWYRQAAGRGLQLLFYSVGIGQISSEVPQNLSASRPQDRQFILSSKKLLLSDSGFYLCAWKRSPGETQYFGPGTRLLVL.

The chain combines TRBV4-3 with TRBJ2-5; possibly TRBD1 or TRBD2 for D (6 bases each). CDR1 is LGHNA and CDR2 is YSLEER in the germline V gene. The CDR3 is 16 residues long. V was trimmed by 1 base and J by 5 bases, leaving 17 bases between them. CDR3 in amino acids: CASSQGGRLEHETQYF. CDR3 bases: TGCGCCAGCAGCCAAGGGGGGCGACTAGAACATGAGACCCAGTACTTC.

The chain couples TRBV28 to TRBJ2-3; D is uncertain. Trimming took off 1 base at V and 5 bases at J, with 10 bases between the two ends. This CDR3 has 14 residues. Germline V gene data show CDR1 as MDHEN and CDR2 as SYDVKM. This chain's CDR3 is CASSLSPTVDTQYF. CDR3 bases: TGTGCCAGCAGTTTATCCCCTACGGTAGATACGCAGTATTTT.

The chain uses TRBV28 and TRBJ1-5, with D possibly matching TRBD1 (6 bases). This CDR3 contains 18 residues. V lost 3 bases to trimming and J lost 1 base, with 19 bases between them. Germline-derived CDR1 and CDR2 are MDHEN and SYDVKM. CDR3 coding DNA: TGTGCCAGCAGTTTTCCGACAGGAACCCCAGGGAGCAATCAGCCCCAGCATTTT. Its protein is CASSFPTGTPGSNQPQHF.

DNA of the CDR3: TGTGCCAGCAGCTTAAGCGAGACCCAGTACTTC. Residues: CASSLSETQYF. The rearrangement joins TRBV7-9 to TRBJ2-5; no clear D. CDR1 is SEHNR and CDR2 is FQNEAQ in the germline V gene (reference sequence). This CDR3 comprises 11 residues. Trimming left V 2 bases short and J 5 bases short, with 3 bases between.

The genes are TRBV10-3 and TRBJ2-2; the D is unclear. V was cut by 2 bases and J by 4 bases, with 8 bases left in between. The CDR3 consists of 14 residues. CDR1 and CDR2 (germline): ENHRY, SYGVKD. The CDR3 coding sequence is TGTGCCATCAGTGAGGGACGGTTCACCGGGGAGCTGTTTTTT. This translates into CAISEGRFTGELFF.

The J gene is TRBJ1-1, the V gene TRBV4-1; 7 bases match TRBD1. CDR3 length: 14 residues. CDR1 MGHRA and CDR2 YSYEKL come from the germline V gene. V lost 5 bases and J lost 2; bases outside the gene matches: 5. In DNA, the CDR3 is TGCGCCAGCAGCTATGGGACAGTAAACACTGAAGCTTTCTTT. It encodes CASSYGTVNTEAFF.

The J gene is TRBJ2-7, the V gene TRBV28, with D perhaps matching TRBD1 (6 bases). This CDR3 region has 14 residues. V lost 5 bases and J lost 2, with 13 bases in between. Germline V gene data show CDR1 as MDHEN and CDR2 as SYDVKM. In DNA, the CDR3 is TGTGCCAGCAGTAACTCCGACAGGACCTACGAGCAGTACTTC. Translating it yields CASSNSDRTYEQYF.

The chain uses TRBV7-9 and TRBJ2-7, with no clear D. V was pared by 2 bases and J by 6 bases, with 14 bases between. The CDR3 consists of 14 residues. Germline-derived CDR1 and CDR2 are SEHNR and FQNEAQ (reference sequence). Here the CDR3 reads CASSLHVGISEQYF. CDR3 bases: TGTGCCAGCAGCTTACATGTAGGGATATCCGAGCAGTACTTC.